This T cell receptor (beta chain) originates from a study of blood T cell repertoires in COVID-19. Study-wide context: Spain, Italy and the United States supplied samples that represented acute and convalescent COVID-19. PBMCs, B-cell-depleted T cells, or T cells were the source of the cDNA or gDNA that made up the material.

Per the authors' pipeline: Reference gene primers were amplified, and this amplification served to estimate nucleated cell counts. Repertoires were generated with immunoSEQ multiplex PCR, while TCRdb's copy carries only in-frame clones and drops some. The V and J calls and the clone size are those of that table, but D and trimming were determined from the DNA. The sample shows about 300,000 clones, roughly 83% of them seen only once. V was shortened by 6 bases and J by 2 bases, with 13 bases between the two germline ends. This CDR3 region has 14 residues. Germline V gene lookup returns CDR1 SGHAT and CDR2 FQNNGV.

V usage is TRBV11-2 and J usage is TRBJ1-2; D is ambiguous. What was sequenced was peripheral blood. The sequence derives from a woman aged 45-65 years with acute or convalescent COVID-19. Written as DNA, the CDR3 is TGTGCCAGCAGGAATGTTGAGTCCAACTATGGCTACACCTTC. Protein product: CASRNVESNYGYTF.